This T cell receptor beta chain was retrieved from a study of shared clonotypes between healthy human individuals. TCRdb's copy holds only in-frame clones and misses some; the assay was immunoSEQ multiplex PCR. The sample contains about 2.4 million clones, 93% of which appear only once. The CDR3 covers 15 residues. With 4 bases removed from V and 4 bases from J, the gap between germline ends came to 17 bases. Per germline, CDR1 SGHNT and CDR2 YYREEE (reference sequence). The healthy adult donors were HIV-negative and reported no recent acute infections or vaccinations. The rearrangement joins TRBV5-4 to TRBJ1-1; D perhaps matches TRBD1 (6 bases). The sample comprised naive CD4+ T cells from PBMCs. Subset meaning: CD45RA+ positively selected. The source of this sequence is a man aged 18 to 35 in good health. Some clones in this sample may be carry-over from other donors' samples. The CDR3: CASSLVWGAVTEAFF. In DNA, the CDR3 is TGTGCCAGCAGCCTGGTGTGGGGGGCGGTCACTGAAGCTTTCTTT.